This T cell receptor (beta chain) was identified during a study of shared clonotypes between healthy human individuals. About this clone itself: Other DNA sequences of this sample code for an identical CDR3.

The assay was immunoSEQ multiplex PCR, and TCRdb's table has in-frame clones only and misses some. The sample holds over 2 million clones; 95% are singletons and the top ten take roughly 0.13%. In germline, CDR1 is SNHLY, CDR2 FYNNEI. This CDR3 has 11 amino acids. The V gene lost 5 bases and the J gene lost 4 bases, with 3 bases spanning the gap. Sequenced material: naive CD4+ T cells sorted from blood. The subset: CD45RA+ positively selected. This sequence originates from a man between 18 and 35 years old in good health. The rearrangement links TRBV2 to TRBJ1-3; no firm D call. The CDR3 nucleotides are TGTGCCAGCAGTATAGGAAACACCATATATTTT. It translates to CASSIGNTIYF.